Listed here are 8 T cell receptor beta chains from one sample, sequenced in a study of Tregs in tolerant kidney transplant recipients. Sequencing was performed with immunoSEQ multiplex PCR; in TCRdb, only in-frame clones are kept and a portion is missing. Among about 14,000 clones listed, 80% were seen once. Sequencing was performed on Tregs from blood, taken before the transplant. These receptors came from a human donor who received a combined kidney and bone marrow transplant.

The chain has TRBV5-4 and TRBJ1-2; the D is unclear. CDR1 and CDR2 from the germline V gene are SGHNT and YYREEE (reference sequence). The CDR3 is 15 residues long. V shed 0 bases and J shed 4 bases, with 13 bases lying between them. The CDR3 region is CASSLGAGLVYGYTF. CDR3 sequence (DNA): TGTGCCAGCAGCTTGGGGGCAGGCTTGGTCTATGGCTACACCTTC.

The chain combines TRBV18 with TRBJ1-2, with unresolved D. The CDR3 loop spans 15 amino acids. CDR1 KGHSH and CDR2 LQKENI come from the germline V gene. V lost 2 bases, J lost 3 bases, and 13 bases lay in between. Here the CDR3 DNA reads TGTGCCAGCTCACCAGCACAGCCTGATTACTATGGCTACACCTTC. This encodes CASSPAQPDYYGYTF.

This clone showed up just once. The chain has TRBV11-2 and TRBJ2-6; 7 bases are a match to TRBD1. Germline CDR1 reads SGHAT; CDR2 reads FQNNGV. V gave up 5 bases and J gave up 0 bases; unmatched junction bases: 7. The CDR3 loop spans 17 amino acids. The CDR3 sequence is CASSGQVTSSGANVLTF. The CDR3 coding sequence is TGTGCCAGCAGCGGACAGGTTACCAGCTCTGGGGCCAACGTCCTGACTTTC.

This clone was counted between two and nine times. The chain has TRBV19 and TRBJ2-7; D might be TRBD1 (6 bases). This CDR3 has 14 amino acids. Trimming shortened V by 1 base and J by 2 bases, and 9 bases separated the two germline ends. Per the germline V gene, CDR1 is LNHDA and CDR2 is SQIVND (reference sequence). The CDR3 loop is CASSIVGDTYEQYF. CDR3 nucleotides: TGTGCCAGTAGTATAGTCGGGGACACCTACGAGCAGTACTTC.

The rearrangement links TRBV6-5 to TRBJ1-1; D remains ambiguous. The length of the CDR3 is 16 residues. Trimming took 2 bases from V and 1 from J, leaving 14 bases between them. CDR1 and CDR2 (germline): MNHEY, SVGAGI. The DNA of the CDR3 is TGTGCCAGCAGTTACCCGTCGGGTGTCGGGAACACTGAAGCTTTCTTT. It codes for CASSYPSGVGNTEAFF.

This chain uses TRBV4-1 with TRBJ2-5; 11 bases are shared with TRBD1. CDR1 and CDR2 (germline): MGHRA, YSYEKL. CDR3 length: 16 amino acids. The V gene end was trimmed by 1 base and the J gene end by 4 bases; junction bases not matched to a gene: 5. The CDR3: CASSQARTGGPETQYF. CDR3 coding DNA: TGCGCCAGCAGCCAAGCGAGGACAGGGGGCCCAGAGACCCAGTACTTC.

This sequence joins TRBV5-1 and TRBJ2-5, with 14 bases aligning to TRBD2. Germline lookup yields CDR1 SGHRS and CDR2 YFSETQ. With V trimmed by 4 bases and J by 4 bases, 6 bases remained unmatched. The CDR3 is 16 amino acids. The CDR3 here is CASSPKTSGGGETQYF. For the CDR3, the DNA is TGCGCCAGCAGCCCAAAGACTAGCGGGGGGGGAGAGACCCAGTACTTC.

The V gene is TRBV28, the J gene TRBJ1-2, with D perhaps matching TRBD1 (5 bases). The CDR3 totals 14 residues. Germline CDR1 and CDR2: MDHEN and SYDVKM. The V end lost 5 bases, the J end lost 10 bases, and 20 bases lay between the germline ends. CDR3 nucleotides: TGTGCCAGCAGTCCCACAGGTTCCCGAACATTCTACACCTTC. Translating gives CASSPTGSRTFYTF.